This TCR beta chain was found in a study of T cell responses to AZD1222 COVID-19 vaccine. Study-wide points: Vaccination with two AZD1222 doses was followed by a rise in Spike-specific TCR breadth and depth. As reported, nearly half of all spike-specific TCRs target variant regions that are unmutated.

Notes on this clone: The antigen remains unidentified.

Pooled samples include second doses given at about 4 or 12 weeks. Sequencing was performed with immunoSEQ multiplex PCR; in TCRdb, only in-frame clones are kept and a portion is missing. The table lists about 160,000 clones, roughly nine tenths of them singletons, with 1% to 1.4% in the top ten. Sequences were derived from peripheral blood, sampled 28 days after the second AZD1222 dose. The receptor was derived from an adult who received the AZD1222 COVID-19 vaccine.

CDR3 coding DNA: TGCGCCAGCAGCCAAGATCTCGGCAGGGCAACTTCAACTAATGAAAAACTGTTTTTT. Translated: CASSQDLGRATSTNEKLFF. The chain carries TRBV4-1 and TRBJ1-4, with D tentatively TRBD1 (5 bases). The CDR3 runs 19 residues. Looked up from germline, CDR1 is MGHRA and CDR2 is YSYEKL. The V end lost 0 bases, the J end lost 0 bases, and 17 bases lay between the germline ends.